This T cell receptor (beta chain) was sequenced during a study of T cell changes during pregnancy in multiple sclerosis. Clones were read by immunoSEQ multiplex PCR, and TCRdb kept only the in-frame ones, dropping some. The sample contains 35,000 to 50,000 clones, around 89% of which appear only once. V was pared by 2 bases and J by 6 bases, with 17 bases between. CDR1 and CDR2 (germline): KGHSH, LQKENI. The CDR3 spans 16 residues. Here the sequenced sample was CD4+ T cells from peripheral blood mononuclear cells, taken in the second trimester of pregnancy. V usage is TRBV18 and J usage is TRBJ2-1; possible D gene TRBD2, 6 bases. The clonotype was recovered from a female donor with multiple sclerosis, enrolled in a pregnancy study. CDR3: CASSPMTSKFSNEQFF. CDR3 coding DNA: TGTGCCAGCTCACCAATGACTAGTAAGTTCTCCAATGAGCAGTTCTTC.